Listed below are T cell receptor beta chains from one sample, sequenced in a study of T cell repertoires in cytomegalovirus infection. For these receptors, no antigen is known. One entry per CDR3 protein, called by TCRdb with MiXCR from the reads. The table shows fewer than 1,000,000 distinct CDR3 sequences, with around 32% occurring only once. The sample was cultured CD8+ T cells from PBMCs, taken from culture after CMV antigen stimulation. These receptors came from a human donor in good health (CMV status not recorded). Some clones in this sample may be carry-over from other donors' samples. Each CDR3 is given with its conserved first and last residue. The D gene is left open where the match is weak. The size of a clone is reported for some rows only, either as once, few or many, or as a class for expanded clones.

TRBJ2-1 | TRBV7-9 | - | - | TGTGCCAGCCTTAGAGGCGGGAAGAATGAGCAGTTCTTC | CASLRGGKNEQFF
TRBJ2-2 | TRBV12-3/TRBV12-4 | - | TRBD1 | TGTGCCAGCAGTTTAGAGGACAGGGGGGACACCGGGGAGCTGTTTTTT | CASSLEDRGDTGELFF
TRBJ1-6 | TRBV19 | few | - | TGTGCCAGTAGTGCCTCGGCCCCGGGGAATTCACCCCTCCACTTT | CASSASAPGNSPLHF
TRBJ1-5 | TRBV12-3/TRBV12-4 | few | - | TGTGCCAGCAGTTTTCTCCTCGGACAGCAGCCCCAGCATTTT | CASSFLLGQQPQHF
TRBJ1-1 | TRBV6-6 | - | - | TGTGCCAGCAGTTACGGTAGAGCTTTCTTT | CASSYGRAFF
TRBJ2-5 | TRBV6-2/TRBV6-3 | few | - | TGTGCCAGCAGTATGGAACCGGGGTTGGAGACCCAGTACTTC | CASSMEPGLETQYF
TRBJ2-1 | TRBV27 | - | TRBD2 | TGTGCCAGCAGTTCAACGCCGGGGGTGGCGGGGGGGACCTACAATGAGCAGTTCTTC | CASSSTPGVAGGTYNEQFF
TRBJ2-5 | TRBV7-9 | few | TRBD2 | TGTGCCAGCAGCTCGGGACTAGCGGGGGCTCTCCCGGGGGAGACCCAGTACTTC | CASSSGLAGALPGETQYF
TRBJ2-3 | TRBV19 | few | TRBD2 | TGTGCCAGTAGTATACGTGTTAGCGGGGTTGCAGATACGCAGTATTTT | CASSIRVSGVADTQYF
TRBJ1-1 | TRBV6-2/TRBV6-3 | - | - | TGTGCCAGCTGCCTGCCGGGGGGGGGAAACACTGAAGCTTTCTTT | CASCLPGGGNTEAFF
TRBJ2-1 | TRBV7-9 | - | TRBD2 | TGTGCCAGCAGCCCCCCTAGCGGGGGGGCCTCGAATGAGCAGTTCTTC | CASSPPSGGASNEQFF
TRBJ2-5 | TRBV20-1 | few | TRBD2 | TGCAGTGCTAGCGGACTAGCGGGGGGCCAATATCGACAAGAGACCCAGTACTTC | CSASGLAGGQYRQETQYF
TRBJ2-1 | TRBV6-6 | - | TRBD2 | TGTGCCAGCAGTTACTCGAGGCCGGGACTAGCGGGGTTCAATGAGCAGTTCTTC | CASSYSRPGLAGFNEQFF
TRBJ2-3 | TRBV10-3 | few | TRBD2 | TGTGCCATCAGTGGGACTAGCGGGGGCCCTAGCACAGATACGCAGTATTTT | CAISGTSGGPSTDTQYF
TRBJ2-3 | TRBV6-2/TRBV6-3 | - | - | TGTGCCAGCAGTTACTCTAGCTGGGACTCCACAGATACGCAGTATTTT | CASSYSSWDSTDTQYF
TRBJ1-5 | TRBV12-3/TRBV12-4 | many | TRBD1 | TGTGCCAGCAGTTTAGGGAGGACAGGGCTTCAGCCCCAGCATTTT | CASSLGRTGLQPQHF
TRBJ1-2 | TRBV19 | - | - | TGTGCCAGTAGGAGAGGCAGCTACACCTTC | CASRRGSYTF
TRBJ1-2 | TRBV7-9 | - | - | TGTGCCAGCATCGGGACATGGGACCGTGGCTACACCTTC | CASIGTWDRGYTF
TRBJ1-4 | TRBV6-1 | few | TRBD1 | TGTGCCAGCAGTACGCCTCATCCTTGGGGACAGGAAAAACTGTTTTTT | CASSTPHPWGQEKLFF
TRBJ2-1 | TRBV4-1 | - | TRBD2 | TGCGCCAGCAGCCAAGATCAAGCGGGAGGGCTCGAGCAGTTCTTC | CASSQDQAGGLEQFF
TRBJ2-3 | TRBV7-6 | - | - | TGTGCCAGCAGATCACCTCGGGAGTCAGGGTCGGCAGATACGCAGTATTTT | CASRSPRESGSADTQYF
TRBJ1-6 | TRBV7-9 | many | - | TGTGCCAGCAGCTCCCCAGAGGTATCCAGCGACACCCTCCACTTT | CASSSPEVSSDTLHF
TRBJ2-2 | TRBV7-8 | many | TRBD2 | TGTGCCAGCAGCTTAGACGCGGGGGTGTACACCGGGGAGCTGTTTTTT | CASSLDAGVYTGELFF
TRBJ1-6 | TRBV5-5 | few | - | TGTGCCAGCAGCCCGACTACACCTTCCTATAATTCACCCCTCCACTTT | CASSPTTPSYNSPLHF
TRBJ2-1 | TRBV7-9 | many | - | TGTGCCAGCAGCTTAGAAGGGGGTCCGGGTTTTCGCTACAATGAGCAGTTCTTC | CASSLEGGPGFRYNEQFF
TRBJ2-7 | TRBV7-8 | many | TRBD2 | TGTGCCAGCAGCCTCTCCGGGCGGGGGGACCCCTACGAGCAGTACTTC | CASSLSGRGDPYEQYF
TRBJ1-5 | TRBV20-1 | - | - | TGCAGTGCTAGTGCGGACCCCTCATATAGCAATCAGCCCCAGCATTTT | CSASADPSYSNQPQHF
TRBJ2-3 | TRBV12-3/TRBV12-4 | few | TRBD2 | TGTGCCAGCATGGGGGGGAAGCAGTATTTT | CASMGGKQYF
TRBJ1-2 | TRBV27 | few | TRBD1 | TGTGCCAGCAGTGCATCGTTGGGGGACAGGGGCAACTATGGCTACACCTTC | CASSASLGDRGNYGYTF
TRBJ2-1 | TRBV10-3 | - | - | TGTGCCATCAGCGACAATACGAATGAGCAGTTCTTC | CAISDNTNEQFF
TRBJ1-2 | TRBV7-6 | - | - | TGTGCCAGCAGCTTAGGCCCGGGGTTCGACTATGGCTACACCTTC | CASSLGPGFDYGYTF
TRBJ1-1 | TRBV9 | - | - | TGTGCCAGCAGCGTGTACGGAGGCACTGAAGCTTTCTTT | CASSVYGGTEAFF
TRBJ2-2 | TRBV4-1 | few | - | TGCGCCAGCAGCCTTTCCCTGGCCGACACCGGGGAGCTGTTTTTT | CASSLSLADTGELFF
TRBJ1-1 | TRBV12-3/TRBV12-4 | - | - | TGTGCCAGCAGGTATCTCGGGGCGGGGGGCACTGAAGCTTTCTTT | CASRYLGAGGTEAFF
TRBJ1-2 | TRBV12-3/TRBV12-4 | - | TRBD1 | TGTGCCAGCCTTGGACAGGGTTATTACGGCTACACCTTC | CASLGQGYYGYTF
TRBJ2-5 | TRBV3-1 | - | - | TGTGCCAGCAGCCAAGTAACGGACCAAGAGACCCAGTACTTC | CASSQVTDQETQYF
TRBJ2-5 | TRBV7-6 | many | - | TGTGCCAGCAGCCCCTTGCCTCCTGACGGGTGGACAAAGACCCAGTACTTC | CASSPLPPDGWTKTQYF
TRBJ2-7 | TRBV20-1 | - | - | TGCAGTGCTAGAGATAGGCAGGACATGGGCGAGCAGTACTTC | CSARDRQDMGEQYF
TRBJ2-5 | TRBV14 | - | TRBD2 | TGTGCCAGCAGCCAAGATTGGATAGCGGGGGAAGAGACCCAGTACTTC | CASSQDWIAGEETQYF
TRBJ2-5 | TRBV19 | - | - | TGTGCCACTCCACAAGAGACCCAGTACTTC | CATPQETQYF
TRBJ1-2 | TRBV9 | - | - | TGTGCCAGCAGCCCAACAACCTCCAACAGCCCTAACTATGGCTACACCTTC | CASSPTTSNSPNYGYTF
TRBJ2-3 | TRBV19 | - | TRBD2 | TGTGCCAGTAGGGCGTCCGGGACTAGCGGGGGGCCGTTTAATTCGGATACGCAGTATTTT | CASRASGTSGGPFNSDTQYF
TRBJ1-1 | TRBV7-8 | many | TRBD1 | TGTGCCAGCAGCCAGACAGGGGGGGCCACTGAAGCTTTCTTT | CASSQTGGATEAFF